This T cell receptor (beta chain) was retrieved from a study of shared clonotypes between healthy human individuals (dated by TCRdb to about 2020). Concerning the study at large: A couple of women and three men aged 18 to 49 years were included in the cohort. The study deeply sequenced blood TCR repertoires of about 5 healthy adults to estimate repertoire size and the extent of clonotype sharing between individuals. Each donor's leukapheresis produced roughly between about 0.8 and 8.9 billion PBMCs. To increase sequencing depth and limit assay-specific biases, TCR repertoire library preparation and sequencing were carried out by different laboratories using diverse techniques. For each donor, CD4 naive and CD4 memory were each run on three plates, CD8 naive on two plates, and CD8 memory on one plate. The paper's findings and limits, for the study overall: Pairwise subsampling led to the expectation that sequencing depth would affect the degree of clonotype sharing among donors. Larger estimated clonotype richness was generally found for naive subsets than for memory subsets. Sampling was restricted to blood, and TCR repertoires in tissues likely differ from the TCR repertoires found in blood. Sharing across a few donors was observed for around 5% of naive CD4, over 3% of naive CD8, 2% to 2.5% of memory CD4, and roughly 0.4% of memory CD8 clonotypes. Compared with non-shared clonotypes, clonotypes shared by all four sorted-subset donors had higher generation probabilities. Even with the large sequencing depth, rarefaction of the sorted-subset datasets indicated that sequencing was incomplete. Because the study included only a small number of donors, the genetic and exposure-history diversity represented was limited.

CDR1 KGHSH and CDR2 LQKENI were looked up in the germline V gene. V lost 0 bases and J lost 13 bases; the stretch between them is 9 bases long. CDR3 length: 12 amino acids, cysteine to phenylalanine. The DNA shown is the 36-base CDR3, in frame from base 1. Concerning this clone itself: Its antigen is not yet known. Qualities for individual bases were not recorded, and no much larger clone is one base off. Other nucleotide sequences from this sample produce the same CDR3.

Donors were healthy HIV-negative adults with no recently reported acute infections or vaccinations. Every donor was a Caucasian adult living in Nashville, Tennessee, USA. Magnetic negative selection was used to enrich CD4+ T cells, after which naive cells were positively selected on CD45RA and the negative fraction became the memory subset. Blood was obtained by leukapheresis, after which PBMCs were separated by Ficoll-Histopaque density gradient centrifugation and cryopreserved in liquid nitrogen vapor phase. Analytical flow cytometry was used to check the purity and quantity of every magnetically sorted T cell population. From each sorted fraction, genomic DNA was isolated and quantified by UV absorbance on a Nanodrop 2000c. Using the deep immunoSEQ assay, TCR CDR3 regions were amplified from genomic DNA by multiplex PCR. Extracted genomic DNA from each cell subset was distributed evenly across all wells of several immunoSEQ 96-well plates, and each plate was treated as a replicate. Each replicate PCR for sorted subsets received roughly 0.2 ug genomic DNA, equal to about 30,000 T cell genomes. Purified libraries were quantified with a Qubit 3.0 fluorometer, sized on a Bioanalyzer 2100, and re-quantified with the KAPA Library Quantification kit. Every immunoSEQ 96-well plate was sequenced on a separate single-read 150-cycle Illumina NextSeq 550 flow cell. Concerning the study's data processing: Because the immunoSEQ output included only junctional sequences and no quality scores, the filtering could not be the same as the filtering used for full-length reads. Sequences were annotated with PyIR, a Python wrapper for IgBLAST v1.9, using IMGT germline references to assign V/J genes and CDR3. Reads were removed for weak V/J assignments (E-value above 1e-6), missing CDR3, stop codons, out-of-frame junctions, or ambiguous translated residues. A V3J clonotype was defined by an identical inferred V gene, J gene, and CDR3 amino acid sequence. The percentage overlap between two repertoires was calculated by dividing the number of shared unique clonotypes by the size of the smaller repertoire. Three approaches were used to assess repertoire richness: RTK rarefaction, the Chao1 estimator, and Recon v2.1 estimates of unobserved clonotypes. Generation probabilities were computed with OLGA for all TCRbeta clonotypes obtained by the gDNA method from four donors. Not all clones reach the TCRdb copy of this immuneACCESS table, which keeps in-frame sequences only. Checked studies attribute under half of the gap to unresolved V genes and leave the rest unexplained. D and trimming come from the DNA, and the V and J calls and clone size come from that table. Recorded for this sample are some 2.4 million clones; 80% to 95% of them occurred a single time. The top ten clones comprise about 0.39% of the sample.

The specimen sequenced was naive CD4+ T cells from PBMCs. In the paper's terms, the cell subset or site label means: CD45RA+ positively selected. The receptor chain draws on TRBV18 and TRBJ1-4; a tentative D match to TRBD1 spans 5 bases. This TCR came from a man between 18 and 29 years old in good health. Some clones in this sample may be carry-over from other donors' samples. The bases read TGTGCCAGCTCACCACCGGGGCGGGGACTGTTTTTT. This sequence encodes CASSPPGRGLFF.